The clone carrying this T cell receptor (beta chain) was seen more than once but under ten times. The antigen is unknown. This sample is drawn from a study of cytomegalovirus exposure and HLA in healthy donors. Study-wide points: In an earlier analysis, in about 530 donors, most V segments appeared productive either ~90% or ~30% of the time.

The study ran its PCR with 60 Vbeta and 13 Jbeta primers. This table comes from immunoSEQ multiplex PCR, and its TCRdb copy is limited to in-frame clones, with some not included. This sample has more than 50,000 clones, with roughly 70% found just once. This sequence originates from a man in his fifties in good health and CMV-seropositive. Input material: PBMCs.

The CDR3 loop reads CASRETIRRSNQPQHF. The CDR3 region has the DNA TGTGCCAGTAGAGAAACTATCCGACGTAGCAATCAGCCCCAGCATTTT. The chain recombines TRBV19 with TRBJ1-5; D gene ambiguous. Germline values: CDR1 LNHDA, CDR2 SQIVND (reference sequence). This CDR3 is 16 amino acids long. V was pared by 6 bases and J by 0 bases, with 15 bases between.